This TCR beta chain emerged from a study of CD8 T cells in ankylosing spondylitis. Study-level findings and limits: Apparently characteristic of ankylosing spondylitis blood was a TCR beta motif (roughly eight highly homologous variants). Researchers reportedly found disease-linked clones significantly enriched in matched ankylosing spondylitis synovial fluid.

Regarding this clonotype: Antigen unknown.

The germline V gene has CDR1 MNHEY and CDR2 SVGEGT. The V gene end was trimmed by 6 bases and the J gene end by 2 bases; junction bases not matched to a gene: 9. This CDR3 has 15 residues. A single record per CDR3 protein comes from TCRdb applying MiXCR to the 5' RACE reads. The table lists some 700,000 distinct CDR3 sequences, about 20% of them singletons. The sequencing input was blood, either unsorted or a sorted T cell fraction (not recorded which). This sequence originates from a male donor with ankylosing spondylitis. The rearrangement uses TRBV6-2 or TRBV6-3 and TRBJ2-7; 8 bases map to TRBD2. CDR3 in amino acids: CASRLRGGAAYEQYF. CDR3 DNA sequence: TGTGCCAGCAGGTTACGGGGGGGCGCGGCCTACGAGCAGTACTTC.